This TCR beta chain was recorded in a study of control samples from healthy donors and cancer patients. This clone turned up a few times. Generated by immunoSEQ multiplex PCR, the TCRdb table keeps only in-frame clones and is missing some. Here the sample spans about 140,000 clones, approximately 91% being singletons. The CDR3 is 16 amino acids. The germline gives CDR1 LNHNV, CDR2 YYDKDF (reference sequence). Between the trimmed V and J ends, which lost 0 bases and 0 bases, there was a span of 9 bases. Sequenced sample: blood. The receptor was isolated from a woman in her thirties in good health. V usage is TRBV15 and J usage is TRBJ2-1; D is unresolved. This CDR3 reads CATSRDMGSSYNEQFF. CDR3 coding DNA: TGTGCCACCAGCAGAGATATGGGTAGCTCCTACAATGAGCAGTTCTTC.